This TCR beta chain was documented in a study of T cells after yellow fever vaccination. About the study: Fractions of low cell number were prepared using SMART-Seq v4 Ultra Low Input.

Study findings and constraints: Highly abundant clonotypes carried over from the bulk population could end up in FACS-sorted repertoires as contaminants. A limited proportion of clonotypes was detected within both the CD4 and CD8 compartments.

Using its own MiXCR run on the 5' RACE reads, TCRdb lists one record per CDR3 protein. The table shows under 600,000 distinct CDR3 sequences, with 13% occurring only once. The CDR3 is made up of 13 amino acids. Trimming took 9 bases from V and 2 from J, leaving 14 bases between them. Germline CDR1 and CDR2: MNHNS and SASEGT. In its sample, this clonotype was seen a few times. What it binds is unknown. This chain uses TRBV6-1 with TRBJ2-7; D assignment may be TRBD1 or TRBD2 (6 bases each). The TCR comes from a man aged 25-45 years who received the YFV17D yellow fever vaccine. Here the sequenced sample was PBMCs, taken on the day of the yellow fever booster vaccination. DNA for the CDR3: TGTGCCAGTCGAAGGGGGGCTCCCTACGAGCAGTACTTC. Amino acids: CASRRGAPYEQYF.